These T cell receptor beta chains were read from a single sample in a study of Ad26.COV2.S vaccination and SARS-CoV-2 variants. Only in-frame clones appear in the TCRdb table, and some are missing; sequencing was by immunoSEQ multiplex PCR. The sample has 300,000 to 400,000 clones, around 87% seen once. This specimen was peripheral blood, taken in a trial of Ad26.COV2.S vaccine versus placebo. Every receptor here comes from a person aged 18-60 years who received the Ad26.COV2.S COVID-19 vaccine or a placebo. Both conserved end residues are part of each CDR3. D genes are given only for firm matches. A row's size may be missing; if present it is once, few, many or a size class.

j_call d_call clone_size v_call cdr3_aa cdr3_nt
TRBJ1-1 . once TRBV7-9 CASSSGGRAFF TGTGCCAGCAGCTCTGGGGGGCGAGCTTTCTTT
TRBJ2-5 . once TRBV2 CASNPGALQETQYF TGTGCCAGCAACCCAGGAGCTCTACAAGAGACCCAGTACTTC
TRBJ2-2 . . TRBV7-3 CASSLLQIANTGELFF TGTGCCAGCAGCTTATTACAAATAGCGAACACCGGGGAGCTGTTTTTT
TRBJ1-3 . . TRBV7-2 CASSLERATGSSGNTIYF TGTGCCAGCAGCTTAGAGAGAGCGACAGGTAGCTCTGGAAACACCATATATTTT
TRBJ2-7 . few TRBV5-1 CASSLDVTYEQYF TGCGCCAGCAGTCTCGACGTCACCTACGAGCAGTACTTC
TRBJ2-1 TRBD1 . TRBV7-2 CASSVRTGPYNEQFF TGTGCCAGCAGCGTACGGACAGGACCCTACAATGAGCAGTTCTTC
TRBJ2-3 . . TRBV5-4 CASRSLGADTQYF TGTGCCAGCAGGTCTTTGGGGGCAGATACGCAGTATTTT
TRBJ2-3 . . TRBV9 CASSLSFSHTDTQYF TGTGCCAGCAGTTTGAGTTTCTCACATACAGATACGCAGTATTTT
TRBJ1-6 . . TRBV30 CAWSEDYNSPLHF TGTGCCTGGAGTGAGGACTATAATTCACCCCTCCACTTT
TRBJ2-7 TRBD1 . TRBV6-2/TRBV6-3 CASTYSRDRGREQYF TGTGCCAGCACTTACTCTAGGGACAGAGGTCGCGAGCAGTACTTC
TRBJ1-5 . . TRBV5-6 CASSLRMGGNQPQHF TGTGCCAGCAGCTTGCGAATGGGGGGCAATCAGCCCCAGCATTTT
TRBJ1-6 . few TRBV3-1/TRBV3-2 CASSQDLYGNSPLHF TGTGCCAGCAGCCAAGATTTGTACGGTAATTCACCCCTCCACTTT
TRBJ2-7 . . TRBV5-4 CASSLSTGVSYEQYF TGTGCCAGCAGCTTGTCTACCGGGGTCTCCTACGAGCAGTACTTC
TRBJ1-6 . . TRBV7-8 CASSPGNSPLHF TGTGCCAGCAGCCCAGGGAATTCACCCCTCCACTTT
TRBJ2-5 TRBD2 . TRBV7-7 CASSSRTSGETQYF TGTGCTAGCAGCTCCAGGACTAGCGGTGAGACCCAGTACTTC
TRBJ2-7 TRBD2 . TRBV4-2 CASSQDFGTSSYEQYF TGTGCCAGCAGCCAAGATTTTGGGACTAGCTCCTACGAGCAGTACTTC
TRBJ2-6 TRBD2 . TRBV11-3 CASSLGAAGSSGANVLTF TGTGCCAGCAGCTTAGGGGCAGCGGGGAGTTCTGGGGCCAACGTCCTGACTTTC
TRBJ1-1 . . TRBV9 CASSGKGEKAEAFF TGTGCCAGCAGCGGCAAGGGGGAAAAGGCTGAAGCTTTCTTT
TRBJ2-1 . . TRBV24-1 CATSAGLKNEQFF TGTGCCACCAGTGCGGGGTTGAAGAATGAGCAGTTCTTC
TRBJ2-7 . . TRBV30 CAWETGQISSYEQYF TGTGCCTGGGAGACCGGACAGATCAGTTCCTACGAGCAGTACTTC
TRBJ1-5 TRBD1 few TRBV30 CAWNDRGNQPQHF TGTGCCTGGAACGACAGGGGAAATCAGCCCCAGCATTTT
TRBJ1-2 . . TRBV5-1 CASSLDVAATYYGYTF TGCGCCAGCAGCTTGGATGTCGCAGCCACGTACTATGGCTACACCTTC
TRBJ2-3 . . TRBV7-6 CASSLGRASTDTQYF TGTGCCAGCAGCTTAGGGCGGGCTAGCACAGATACGCAGTATTTT
TRBJ1-4 . once TRBV6-1 CASSELSPRATNEKLFF TGTGCCAGCAGTGAACTGTCGCCACGGGCAACTAATGAAAAACTGTTTTTT
TRBJ1-1 TRBD1 . TRBV7-9 CASSRRDRGHTFF TGTGCCAGCAGCCGTAGGGACAGGGGCCATACTTTCTTT
TRBJ1-6 TRBD1 . TRBV5-1 CASRPDRADSPLHF TGCGCCAGCAGGCCCGACAGGGCGGATTCACCCCTCCACTTT
TRBJ2-3 . . TRBV6-6 CALGGGPTDTQYF TGTGCCCTAGGCGGGGGCCCCACAGATACGCAGTATTTT
TRBJ1-3 . once TRBV5-1 CASSPERDSSGNTIYF TGCGCCAGCAGCCCCGAAAGGGATTCCTCTGGAAACACCATATATTTT
TRBJ1-2 . . TRBV12-3/TRBV12-4 CASRNPQGYTF TGTGCCAGCAGAAACCCACAAGGCTACACCTTC
TRBJ2-3 TRBD2 . TRBV7-3 CASSFSGGSTDTQYF TGTGCCAGCAGCTTTAGCGGGGGGAGCACAGATACGCAGTATTTT